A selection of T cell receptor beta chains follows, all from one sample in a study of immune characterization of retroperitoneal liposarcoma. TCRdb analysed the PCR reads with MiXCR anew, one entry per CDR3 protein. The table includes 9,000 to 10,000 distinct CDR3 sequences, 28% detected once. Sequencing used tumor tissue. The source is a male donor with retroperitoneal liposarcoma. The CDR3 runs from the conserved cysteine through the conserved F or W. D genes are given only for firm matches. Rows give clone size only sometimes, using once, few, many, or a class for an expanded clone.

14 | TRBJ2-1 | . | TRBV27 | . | TGTGCCAGCAGTTTTACGGGAGCACACAATGAGCAGTTCTTC | CASSFTGAHNEQFF
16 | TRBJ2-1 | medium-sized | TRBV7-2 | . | TGTGCCAGCAGCTTAGTCGGCGGAGGGTCTCACAATGAGCAGTTCTTC | CASSLVGGGSHNEQFF
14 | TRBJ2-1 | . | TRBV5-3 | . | TGTGCCAGCAGCCTAAGGGACGGTTACAATGAGCAGTTCTTC | CASSLRDGYNEQFF
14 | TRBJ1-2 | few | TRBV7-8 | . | TGTGCCAGCAGCTTCAGAAGTTTTCGGTATGGCTACACCTTC | CASSFRSFRYGYTF
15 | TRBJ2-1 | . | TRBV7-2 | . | TGTGCCAGCAGCTTGGGGCCCTCACTAGTCTATGAGCAGTTCTTC | CASSLGPSLVYEQFF
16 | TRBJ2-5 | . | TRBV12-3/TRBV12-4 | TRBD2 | TGTGCCAGCAGTTTAGAACTAAGCGGGAGATCAGAGACCCAGTACTTC | CASSLELSGRSETQYF
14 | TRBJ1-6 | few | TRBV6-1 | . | TGTGCCAGCATGATGGGGCGATATAATTCACCCCTCCACTTT | CASMMGRYNSPLHF
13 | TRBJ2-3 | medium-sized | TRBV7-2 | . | TGTGCCAGCAGCTTATTTGCCGTGGATACGCAGTATTTT | CASSLFAVDTQYF
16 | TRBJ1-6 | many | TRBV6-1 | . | TGTGCCAGCAGTCGGGACGGCAGCTCCTATAATTCACCCCTCCACTTT | CASSRDGSSYNSPLHF
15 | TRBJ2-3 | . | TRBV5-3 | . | TGTGCCAGCAGCTTTCGGGGCTACTCCTACAATGAGCAGTTCTTT | CASSFRGYSYNEQFF
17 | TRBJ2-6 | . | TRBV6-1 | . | TGTGCCAGCAGTCTAAGGGGTGGTGGCTCTGGGGCCAACGTCCTGACTTTC | CASSLRGGGSGANVLTF
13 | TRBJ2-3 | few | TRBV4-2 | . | TGTGCCGGAGGTGGTACTAGCACAGATACGCAGTATTTT | CAGGGTSTDTQYF
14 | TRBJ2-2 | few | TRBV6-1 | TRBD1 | TGTGCCAGCAGACCAGGGGGCAGCACCGGGGAGCTGTTTTTT | CASRPGGSTGELFF
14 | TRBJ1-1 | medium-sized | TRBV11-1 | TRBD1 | TGTGCCAGCAGCCCTGGACAGGGGAGCACTGAAGCTTTCTTT | CASSPGQGSTEAFF
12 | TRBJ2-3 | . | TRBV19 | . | TGTGCCAGTAGCCCCTCAACAGATACGCAGTATTTT | CASSPSTDTQYF
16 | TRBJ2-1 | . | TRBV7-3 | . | TGTGCCAGCAGCCCCACGGGGGCGGGGTCGGGCTACGAGCAGTTCTTC | CASSPTGAGSGYEQFF
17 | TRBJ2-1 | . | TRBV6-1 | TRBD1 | TGTGCCAGCAGTAAAAGGGGGACAGGGGTCTCCTACAATGAGCAGTTCTTC | CASSKRGTGVSYNEQFF
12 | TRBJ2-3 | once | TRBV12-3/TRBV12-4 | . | TGTGCCAGCACCCCCTTTCGGGACAAAATATGGTTC | CASTPFRDKIWF
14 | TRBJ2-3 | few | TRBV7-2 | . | TGTGCCAGCACCTTTAGCGGAGGCGTAGATACGCAGTATTTT | CASTFSGGVDTQYF
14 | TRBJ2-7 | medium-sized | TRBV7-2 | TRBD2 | TGTGCCAGCAGCTTACGCGGGGACTACAATGAGCAGTACTTC | CASSLRGDYNEQYF
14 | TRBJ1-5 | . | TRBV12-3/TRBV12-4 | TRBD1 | TGTGCCGGCAGTCTGACAGGGTCGGGTCAGCCCCAGCATTTT | CAGSLTGSGQPQHF
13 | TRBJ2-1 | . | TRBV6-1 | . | TGTGCCAGCAGTTCGGGACGATTTTACGAGCAGTTCTTC | CASSSGRFYEQFF
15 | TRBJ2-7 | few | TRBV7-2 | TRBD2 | TGTGCCAGCAGCTTAGCGGGGACTAGCTCCTACGAGCAGTACTTC | CASSLAGTSSYEQYF
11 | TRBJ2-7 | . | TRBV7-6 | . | TGTGCCAGCAGCCCCGGGGGCGAGCAGTACTTC | CASSPGGEQYF
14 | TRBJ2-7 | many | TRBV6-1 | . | TGTGCCAGCAGTTTCGGGACCCCTCCTGTAGAGCAGTACTTC | CASSFGTPPVEQYF
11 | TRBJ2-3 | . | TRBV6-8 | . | TGTGCCAGCAGTTCCGGGTTTACGCAGTATTTT | CASSSGFTQYF
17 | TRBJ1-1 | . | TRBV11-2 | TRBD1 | TGTGCCAGCAGCGCGGCCGAAGGGACAGGGCCGAACACTGAAGCTTTCTTT | CASSAAEGTGPNTEAFF
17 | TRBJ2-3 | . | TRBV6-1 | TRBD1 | TGTGCCAGCAGTAAAACCCTTTCGACAGGGCGAGGAGATACGCAGTATTTT | CASSKTLSTGRGDTQYF
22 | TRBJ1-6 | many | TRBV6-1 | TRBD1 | TGTGCCAGCAGTGGACCGGGACAGGGTCTCATTCTTCTGCCTGCGTATAATTCACCCCTCCACTTT | CASSGPGQGLILLPAYNSPLHF
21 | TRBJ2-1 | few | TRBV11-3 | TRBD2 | TGTGCCAGCAGCGGACCACTAGCGGGAGGGCCTCAGGGAAAACCGAGGTACGAGCAGTTCTTC | CASSGPLAGGPQGKPRYEQFF
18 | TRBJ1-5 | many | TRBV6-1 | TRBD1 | TGTGCCAGCAGTGAAAGAGGGGGACAGCCTTATAGCAATCAGCCCCAGCATTTT | CASSERGGQPYSNQPQHF
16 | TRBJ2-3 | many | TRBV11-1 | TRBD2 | TGTGCCAGCAGCTTAGAGGGTAGCGGGAGTCCAGATACGCAGTATTTT | CASSLEGSGSPDTQYF
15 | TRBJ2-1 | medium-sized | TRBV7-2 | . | TGTGCCAGCAGCGGCGAGCTGGGTGTGGGAGAGACCCAGTTCTTC | CASSGELGVGETQFF
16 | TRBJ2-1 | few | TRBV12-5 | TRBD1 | TGTGCTAGTGGTACCTCAACCGGGACAGGGGTTAATGAGCAGTTCTTC | CASGTSTGTGVNEQFF
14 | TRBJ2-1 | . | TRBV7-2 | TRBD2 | TGTGCCAGCAGCTTAGGGCCCACTAGCGGGTGGCAGTTCTTC | CASSLGPTSGWQFF